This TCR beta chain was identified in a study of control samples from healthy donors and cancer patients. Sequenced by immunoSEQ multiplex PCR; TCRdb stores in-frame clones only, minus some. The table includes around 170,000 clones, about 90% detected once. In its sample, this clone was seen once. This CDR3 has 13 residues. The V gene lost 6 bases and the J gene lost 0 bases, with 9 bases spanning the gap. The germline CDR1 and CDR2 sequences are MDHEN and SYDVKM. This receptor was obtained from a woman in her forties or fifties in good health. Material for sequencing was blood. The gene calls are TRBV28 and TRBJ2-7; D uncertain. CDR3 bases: TGTGCCAGCAGGATACAGACCTCCTACGAGCAGTACTTC. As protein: CASRIQTSYEQYF.